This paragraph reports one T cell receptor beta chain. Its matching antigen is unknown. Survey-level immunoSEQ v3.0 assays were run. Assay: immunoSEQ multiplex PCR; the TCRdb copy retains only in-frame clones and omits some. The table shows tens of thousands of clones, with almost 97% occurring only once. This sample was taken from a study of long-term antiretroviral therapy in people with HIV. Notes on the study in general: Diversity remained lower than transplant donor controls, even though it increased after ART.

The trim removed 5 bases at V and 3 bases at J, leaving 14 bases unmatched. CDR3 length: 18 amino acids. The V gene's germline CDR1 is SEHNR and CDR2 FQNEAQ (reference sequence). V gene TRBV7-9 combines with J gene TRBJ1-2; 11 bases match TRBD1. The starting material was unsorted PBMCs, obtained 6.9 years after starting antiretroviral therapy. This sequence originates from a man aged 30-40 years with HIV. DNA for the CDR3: TGTGCCAGCAGCCTCGCAAGCACCGGGACAGGGGGAGACTATGGCTACACCTTC. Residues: CASSLASTGTGGDYGYTF. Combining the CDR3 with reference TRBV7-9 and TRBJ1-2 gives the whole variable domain DTGVSQNPRHKITKRGQNVTFRCDPISEHNRLYWYRQTLGQGPEFLTYFQNEAQLEKSRLLSDRFSAERPKGSFSTLEIQRTEQGDSAMYLCASSLASTGTGGDYGYTFGSGTRLTVV.